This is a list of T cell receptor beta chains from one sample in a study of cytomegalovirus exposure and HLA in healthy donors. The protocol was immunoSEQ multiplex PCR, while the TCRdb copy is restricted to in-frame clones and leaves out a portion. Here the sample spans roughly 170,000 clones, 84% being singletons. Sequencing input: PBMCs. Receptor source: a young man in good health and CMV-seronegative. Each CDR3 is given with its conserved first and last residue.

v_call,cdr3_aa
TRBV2,CASKPDSANEKLFF
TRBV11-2,CATSGTALYEQYF
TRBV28,CASTAPGGLGTEAFF
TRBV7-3,CASSPSYGNTIYF
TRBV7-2,CASSYLTAYEQYF
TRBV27,CASRTRDSRASYEQYF
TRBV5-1,CASSFRQSEALYF
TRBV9,CASSASTGTRLNTEAFF
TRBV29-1,CSVAITSTDTQYF
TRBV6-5,CASSRRRGEQYF
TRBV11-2,CASSFGGGTDTQYF
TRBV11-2,CASSLWAGGAHTEAFF
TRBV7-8,CASSLARMVQGHEQFF
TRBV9,CASSGNRQGVGELFF
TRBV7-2,CASSLSGLADNEQFF
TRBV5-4,CASSLSGRAIEQFF
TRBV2,CASSDTGVGTDTQYF